Listed below are T cell receptor beta chains from one sample, sequenced in a study of shared clonotypes between healthy human individuals. Data came from immunoSEQ multiplex PCR; TCRdb stores just in-frame clones and leaves some out. The profile covers roughly 2,500,000 clones, with over 85% appearing a single time and around 0.37% taken by the ten largest. Sequences were obtained from naive CD4+ T cells from PBMCs. These receptors were taken from a man younger than 30 in good health. Some clones in this sample may be carry-over from other donors' samples. CDR3s include the opening cysteine and the closing phenylalanine or tryptophan. D genes are given only for firm matches. Expanded clones are given a class, and other clones once, few, many or no size at all.

>TRBV10-1|-|-|TRBJ2-2
TGCGCCAGCAGTGGGCAGCACACCGGGGAGCTGTTTTTT
CASSGQHTGELFF
>TRBV5-6|-|TRBD1|TRBJ2-5
TGTGCCAGCAGCTTGGTGGGACAGAAAAACCAAGAGACCCAGTACTTC
CASSLVGQKNQETQYF
>TRBV29-1|-|-|TRBJ2-5
TGCAGCGCCCAAAAAGACCGGCGCTACGAGACCCAGTACTTC
CSAQKDRRYETQYF
>TRBV6-5|-|-|TRBJ1-1
TGTGCCAGCAGTGCCACCCCGAACACTGAAGCTTTCTTT
CASSATPNTEAFF
>TRBV28|-|TRBD2|TRBJ2-1
TGTGCCAGCAGTCCGAGACTAGCGGGATACAATGAGCAGTTCTTC
CASSPRLAGYNEQFF
>TRBV7-8|-|-|TRBJ2-3
TGTGCCAGCAGCGGGCTCTCCTTGATTTACGAGTATTTT
CASSGLSLIYEYF
>TRBV19|once|-|TRBJ2-2
TGTGCCAGTAGTCTGGTAGGTCAGAACACCGGGGAGCTGTTTTTT
CASSLVGQNTGELFF
>TRBV6-1|few|-|TRBJ1-1
TGTGCCAGCAGTTGGACTGAAGCTTTCTTT
CASSWTEAFF
>TRBV2|-|TRBD2|TRBJ2-5
TGTGCCAGCAGTCCTTTCACTAGCGGGGGGGCCCTACAGGACTTC
CASSPFTSGGALQDF
>TRBV19|-|-|TRBJ2-3
TGTGCCAGTAGTATAGATCCGGGACCCGACGTGTACACAGATACGCAGTATTTT
CASSIDPGPDVYTDTQYF
>TRBV5-4|-|-|TRBJ1-5
TGTGCCAGCAGCTTGTCCCCAACGGGGCCCCAGCATTTT
CASSLSPTGPQHF
>TRBV19|-|TRBD1|TRBJ1-5
TGTGCCAGTAGTAAGGACAGGGGCTCTGGGCCCCAGCATTTT
CASSKDRGSGPQHF
>TRBV7-7|-|-|TRBJ2-3
TGTGCCAGCAGCTTAGGAGCAGACTCCCGCACAGATACGCAGTATTTT
CASSLGADSRTDTQYF
>TRBV19|-|TRBD1|TRBJ1-3
TGTGCCAGTAGTACCACCCCCGCCAGGGGGGCCGGTGACACCATATATTTT
CASSTTPARGAGDTIYF
>TRBV7-9|-|-|TRBJ2-6
TGTGCCAGCAGCTCGGGGCTGCCCTCTGGGGCCAACGTCCTGACTTTC
CASSSGLPSGANVLTF
>TRBV4-3|-|-|TRBJ1-4
TGCGCCAGCAGCCAGGGGGAAAAACTGTTTTTT
CASSQGEKLFF
>TRBV19|-|-|TRBJ2-6
TGTGCCAGTACCCCAGGGCCAGGGCAGGGGGCCAACGTCCTGACTTTC
CASTPGPGQGANVLTF